Each of the 10 T cell receptor beta chains below was sequenced from the same sample in a study of lymphopenia after photon versus proton radiotherapy. Using immunoSEQ multiplex PCR, the repertoire was profiled, and TCRdb retains in-frame clones only, with some absent. The table shows about 70,000 clones, with approximately 90% occurring only once. The starting material was peripheral blood, obtained from a patient treated with photon-based radiotherapy. The origin of the receptors is a woman aged 40 to 50 with cholangiocarcinoma.

This sequence joins TRBV29-1 and TRBJ1-1; no definite D call. This CDR3 is 11 amino acids long. Germline V gene sequence: CDR1 SQVTM, CDR2 ANQGSEA. V was clipped by 5 bases and J by 5 bases, with 9 bases between them. The CDR3 coding sequence is TGCAGCGTTTCTAAGGGTACTGAAGCTTTCTTT. Translation: CSVSKGTEAFF. Variable domain in full (rest from reference TRBV29-1 and TRBJ1-1): SAVISQKPSRDICQRGTSLTIQCQVDSQVTMMFWYRQQPGQSLTLIATANQGSEATYESGFVIDKFPISRPNLTFSTLTVSNMSPEDSSIYLCSVSKGTEAFFGQGTRLTVV.

J is TRBJ1-1 and V is TRBV7-3; D call uncertain. Germline V lookup: CDR1 SGHTA, CDR2 FQGTGA. The CDR3 length is 13 residues. V lost 4 bases and J 3 bases, leaving 9 bases between the germline ends. CDR3 in amino acids: CASSSLPDTEAFF. The CDR3 bases are TGTGCCAGCAGCTCCCTACCGGACACTGAAGCTTTCTTT.

The CDR3 bases are TGCGCCAGCAGCCAAGGGCGCCAGGGGGGTACCACCGGGGAGCTGTTTTTT. Its protein is CASSQGRQGGTTGELFF. The genes are TRBV4-3 and TRBJ2-2, with D maybe TRBD1 (7 bases). The CDR3 length is 17 residues. From germline, CDR1 is LGHNA and CDR2 YSLEER. Trimming shortened V by 1 base and J by 4 bases, and 16 bases separated the two germline ends.

This clone came up once. J is TRBJ2-2 and V is TRBV19, with 10 positions matching TRBD2. Germline trimming cut 5 bases from V and 6 bases from J; bases unmatched to any gene: 6. CDR1 is LNHDA, CDR2 SQIVND, per germline (reference sequence). The CDR3 spans 15 residues. As DNA, the CDR3 is TGTGCCAGTAGTTATACTAGCGGGAAGGCCGGGGAGCTGTTTTTT. This translates into CASSYTSGKAGELFF.

This chain connects TRBV28 to TRBJ1-5; D is perhaps TRBD1 (5 bases). V was shortened by 6 bases and J by 6 bases, with 18 bases between the two germline ends. CDR1 MDHEN and CDR2 SYDVKM come from the germline V gene. The CDR3 is 15 residues long. The DNA for the CDR3 is TGTGCCAGCAGCCCTTGGGGGGGGGACGGTCAGCCCCAGCATTTT. Its translation: CASSPWGGDGQPQHF.

V and J are TRBV2 and TRBJ2-1; D may be TRBD2 (6 bases). The germline V gene encodes CDR1 SNHLY and CDR2 FYNNEI. The CDR3 extends over 17 amino acids. With 1 base removed from V and 4 bases from J, the gap between germline ends came to 17 bases. The CDR3 here is CASSEGAEGAGYNEQFF. The CDR3 coding sequence is TGTGCCAGCAGTGAAGGGGCGGAGGGCGCGGGGTACAATGAGCAGTTCTTC.

CDR3 in DNA: TGTGCCAGCAGCCGAAGGGGGAACACTGAAGCTTTCTTT. It codes for CASSRRGNTEAFF. The rearrangement joins TRBV9 to TRBJ1-1; tentatively, D is TRBD1 (5 bases). Germline CDR1 is SGDLS and CDR2 is YYNGEE. Trimming shortened V by 4 bases and J by 1 base, and 8 bases separated the two germline ends. The CDR3 runs 13 residues.

The chain couples TRBV7-9 to TRBJ2-6; D gene uncertain. V was shortened by 3 bases and J by 0 bases, with 6 bases between the two germline ends. CDR1 and CDR2 from the germline V gene are SEHNR and FQNEAQ (reference sequence). The CDR3 extends over 15 amino acids. CDR3 coding DNA: TGTGCCAGCAGCTTTTGGGCCTCTGGGGCCAACGTCCTGACTTTC. Residues: CASSFWASGANVLTF. Full variable domain (outside the CDR3, taken from reference TRBV7-9 and TRBJ2-6): DTGVSQNPRHKITKRGQNVTFRCDPISEHNRLYWYRQTLGQGPEFLTYFQNEAQLEKSRLLSDRFSAERPKGSFSTLEIQRTEQGDSAMYLCASSFWASGANVLTFGAGSRLTVL.

The chain has TRBV7-8 and TRBJ2-7; 8 positions agree with TRBD1. Looked up from germline, CDR1 is SGHVS and CDR2 is FQNEAQ. Trimming cost V 0 bases and J 2 bases; bases outside gene matches: 12. The CDR3 is 18 amino acids. CDR3 nucleotides: TGTGCCAGCAGCTTAGCGCGATCCCTCGACAGGGGAACCTACGAGCAGTACTTC. This codes for CASSLARSLDRGTYEQYF.

The chain recombines TRBV6-1 with TRBJ2-1, with D possibly matching TRBD2 (7 bases). CDR3 length equals 15 residues. With 7 bases removed from V and 12 bases from J, the gap between germline ends came to 25 bases. Germline CDR1 and CDR2: MNHNS and SASEGT. CDR3 nucleotides: TGTGCCAGCAAAGGAGGGGACACAGGGAGGGGTGGGCAGTTCTTC. This encodes CASKGGDTGRGGQFF.